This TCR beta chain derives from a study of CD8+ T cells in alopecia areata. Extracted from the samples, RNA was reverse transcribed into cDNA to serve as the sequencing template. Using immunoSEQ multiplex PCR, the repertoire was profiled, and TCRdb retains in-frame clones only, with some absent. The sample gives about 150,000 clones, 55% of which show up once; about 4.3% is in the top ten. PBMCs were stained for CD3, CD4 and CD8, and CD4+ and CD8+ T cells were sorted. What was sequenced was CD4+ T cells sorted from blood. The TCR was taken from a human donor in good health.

In DNA form, the CDR3 reads TGCAGCGCTTCCGGGACTAGAAGGTCCTACGAGCAGTACTTC. Amino acids: CSASGTRRSYEQYF. The rearrangement links TRBV29-1 to TRBJ2-7, with 8 bases fitting TRBD2. The CDR3 covers 14 residues. Looked up from germline, CDR1 is SQVTM and CDR2 is ANQGSEA. V was pared by 7 bases and J by 1 base, with 9 bases of the junction left unmatched.